This passage covers 14 T cell receptor beta chains from one sample sequenced in a study of shared T cell receptors in the human thymus. TCRdb keeps only in-frame clones here, not all; method: immunoSEQ multiplex PCR. Of 500,000 to 750,000 clones detected, approximately 87% appear once; the ten largest clones hold approximately 0.01%. These data also formed part of another study, on human thymus T cells.

What was sequenced was thymocytes. These receptors were obtained from a boy in the first two years of life with a congenital heart defect.

The chain links TRBV7-2 to TRBJ2-7; TRBD1 matches at 8 bases. The CDR3 spans 14 residues. V shed 6 bases and J 2 bases; nucleotides not matched to a gene: 6. Germline CDR1 and CDR2: SGHTA and FQGNSA. CDR3 region: CASRPDREPYEQYF. The CDR3, as DNA: TGTGCCAGCAGGCCGGACAGGGAGCCCTACGAGCAGTACTTC. The entire variable domain, with the rest obtained from reference TRBV7-2 and TRBJ2-7, is as follows: GAGVSQSPSNKVTEKGKDVELRCDPISGHTALYWYRQSLGQGLEFLIYFQGNSAPDKSGLPSDRFSAERTGGSVSTLTIQRTQQEDSAVYLCASRPDREPYEQYFGPGTRLTVT.

This clone has a single count. The junction shows a germline mismatch at one end, possibly a read error. The rearrangement joins TRBV27 to TRBJ2-1; a possible D gene is TRBD2 (5 bases). CDR3 length equals 12 residues. Germline CDR1 is MNHEY and CDR2 is SMNVEV (reference sequence). CDR3: CASSSTTNKQFF. CDR3 DNA: TGTGCCAGCAGTTCGACTACCAATAAGCAGTTCTTC.

This clone was counted a single time. The V gene is TRBV2, the J gene TRBJ2-7; D is undetermined. Trimming shortened V by 2 bases and J by 0 bases, and 11 bases separated the two germline ends. The CDR3 spans 15 residues. Germline V gene lookup returns CDR1 SNHLY and CDR2 FYNNEI. The CDR3 loop is CASSEQATRSYEQYF. The CDR3 region has the DNA TGTGCCAGCAGTGAACAGGCCACGCGCTCCTACGAGCAGTACTTC.

The V and J genes are TRBV16 and TRBJ2-3; 7 positions match TRBD2. The CDR3 totals 18 residues. Trimming took 2 bases from V and 2 from J; bases not matched to a gene: 13. Germline CDR1 is KGHSY and CDR2 is FQNENV. The CDR3 here is CASSQQRERDEHTDTQYF. The CDR3 nucleotides are TGTGCCAGCAGCCAACAACGTGAGCGGGACGAACACACAGATACGCAGTATTTT.

This clone was found a few times. The chain couples TRBV7-2 to TRBJ2-5, with TRBD2 matching 7 bases. Germline V gives CDR1 SGHTA, CDR2 FQGNSA. The CDR3 totals 16 residues. V gave up 5 bases and J gave up 3 bases; unmatched junction bases: 12. This CDR3 reads CASSNRPAGEKETQYF. The CDR3, as DNA: TGTGCCAGCAGCAACCGGCCCGCGGGGGAAAAAGAGACCCAGTACTTC.

J is TRBJ2-7 and V is TRBV29-1; 7 nucleotides align to TRBD2. The V and J ends lost 0 bases and 4 bases, in that order; junction bases with no gene match: 18. In germline, CDR1 is SQVTM, CDR2 ANQGSEA. This CDR3 contains 18 residues. CDR3 in amino acids: CSVEDAPAGAGAGYEQYF. Here the CDR3 DNA reads TGCAGCGTTGAAGACGCCCCCGCCGGGGCGGGAGCTGGGTACGAGCAGTACTTC.

The chain has TRBV27 and TRBJ2-1; 11 nucleotides match TRBD2. The CDR3 length is 17 residues. J lost 8 bases, V lost 5 bases, and 14 bases had no gene match. CDR1 is MNHEY, CDR2 SMNVEV, per germline (reference sequence). The CDR3 is CASSPGTSGPRFDEQFF. The CDR3 bases are TGTGCCAGCAGTCCAGGGACTAGCGGACCAAGATTCGATGAGCAGTTCTTC.

The rearrangement uses TRBV6-1 and TRBJ2-7; 7 positions agree with TRBD1. Losses at the gene ends were 7 bases for V and 3 bases for J; bases not matched to a gene: 6. CDR3 length: 13 residues. CDR1 and CDR2 (germline): MNHNS, SASEGT. CDR3 in DNA: TGTGCCAGCACCCCGACAGGGCTCTACGAGCAGTACTTC. Translating it yields CASTPTGLYEQYF.

The rearrangement joins TRBV14 to TRBJ2-7; a weak D match, TRBD1 (6 bases). The V and J ends lost 6 bases and 4 bases respectively, with 10 bases between them. The germline V gene encodes CDR1 SGHDN and CDR2 FVKESK. The CDR3 runs to 12 residues. CDR3 sequence: CASRRQGYEQYF. The CDR3 nucleotides are TGTGCCAGCAGACGGCAGGGGTACGAGCAGTACTTC. The complete variable domain, with remaining parts taken from reference TRBV14 and TRBJ2-7, reads EAGVTQFPSHSVIEKGQTVTLRCDPISGHDNLYWYRRVMGKEIKFLLHFVKESKQDESGMPNNRFLAERTGGTYSTLKVQPAELEDSGVYFCASRRQGYEQYFGPGTRLTVT.

CDR3 DNA: TGTGCCAGCAGCTTAGGGTCAACCGGGACTAGCTACAATGAGCAGTTCTTC. This gives the protein CASSLGSTGTSYNEQFF. The J gene is TRBJ2-1, the V gene TRBV7-9, with TRBD2 identical over 8 bases. V was clipped by 1 base and J by 3 bases; unmatched bases: 8. The CDR3 has 17 amino acids. CDR1 SEHNR and CDR2 FQNEAQ come from the germline V gene (reference sequence).

V usage is TRBV7-9 and J usage is TRBJ1-1; a possible D gene is TRBD1 (5 bases). The CDR3 extends over 12 amino acids. Trimming stripped 7 bases from V and 7 bases from J, with 13 bases between. Germline-derived CDR1 and CDR2 are SEHNR and FQNEAQ (reference sequence). This CDR3 reads CASMAGSYEAFF. CDR3 sequence (DNA): TGTGCCAGCATGGCAGGGTCCTATGAAGCTTTCTTT.

This clone was seen only once. The V and J genes are TRBV6-1 and TRBJ1-5; D unresolved. The CDR3 is made up of 14 amino acids. Germline V gives CDR1 MNHNS, CDR2 SASEGT. Trimming shortened V by 4 bases and J by 7 bases, and 14 bases separated the two germline ends. CDR3 in amino acids: CASSAKAKSQPQHF. CDR3 DNA sequence: TGTGCCAGCAGTGCTAAAGCAAAGTCGCAGCCCCAGCATTTT.

The chain is built from TRBV19 and TRBJ2-7; D might be TRBD2 (6 bases). Germline CDR1 reads LNHDA; CDR2 reads SQIVND (reference sequence). Trimming pared 1 base from V and 4 bases from J, leaving 11 bases between. This CDR3 has 14 residues. The CDR3: CASSIAGALYEQYF. The CDR3 DNA sequence: TGTGCCAGTAGTATAGCGGGAGCTTTGTACGAGCAGTACTTC. Full variable domain (outside the CDR3, taken from reference TRBV19 and TRBJ2-7): DGGITQSPKYLFRKEGQNVTLSCEQNLNHDAMYWYRQDPGQGLRLIYYSQIVNDFQKGDIAEGYSVSREKKESFPLTVTSAQKNPTAFYLCASSIAGALYEQYFGPGTRLTVT.

The chain uses TRBV27 and TRBJ2-2, with a tentative D call TRBD1 (5 bases). The V and J ends lost 5 bases and 0 bases respectively, with 13 bases between them. Germline V gene sequence: CDR1 MNHEY, CDR2 SMNVEV (reference sequence). The CDR3 runs to 16 residues. The CDR3 region has the DNA TGTGCCAGCAGTCTAGGGGCTAGACCGAACACCGGGGAGCTGTTTTTT. Encoded protein: CASSLGARPNTGELFF.